This T cell receptor delta chain came from a study of gammadelta T cells in human blood. The study, taken as a whole, reports: Polyclonal expansion of innate γδ T cells after birth appeared microbially driven.

Germline CDR1 and CDR2: GEAIGNYY and EKD. The CDR3 is 20 amino acids. This clone was seen a handful of times. Its target is not known. A much larger clone is a single base away; this may be a read error. The identical CDR3 is also encoded by other nucleotide sequences in the sample. TCRdb redid clone calling on the RT-PCR reads using CATT. Of around 820 delta-chain clones in the sample, around 15% were seen once. The clonotype originates from a human fetus. Material: non-Vgamma9Vdelta2 gamma-delta T cells from fetal blood. The rearrangement joins TRDV2 to TRDJ3; 10 bases agree with TRDD3. The CDR3 here is CACDPDWGIRDSWDTRQMFF. CDR3 nucleotides: TGTGCCTGTGACCCGGACTGGGGGATCCGCGACTCCTGGGACACCCGACAAATGTTTTTC.